This TCR beta chain was obtained from a study of technical replicates of blood from a handful of donors. The method was immunoSEQ multiplex PCR; TCRdb's version includes in-frame clones alone and lacks a portion of them. The table records about 82,000 clones, nearly 96% of them present only once. Trimming removed 6 bases from V and 7 bases from J, with 18 bases in between. The CDR3 runs to 14 residues. In germline, CDR1 is ENHRY, CDR2 SYGVKD. Sequencing was performed on T cells isolated from PBMCs. V usage is TRBV10-3 and J usage is TRBJ1-2, with a tentative D call TRBD1 (5 bases). The origin of this receptor is a human donor in good health. CDR3 in amino acids: CAIRPQGRDGGYTF. CDR3 nucleotide sequence: TGTGCCATCAGACCTCAGGGAAGAGACGGTGGCTACACCTTC.